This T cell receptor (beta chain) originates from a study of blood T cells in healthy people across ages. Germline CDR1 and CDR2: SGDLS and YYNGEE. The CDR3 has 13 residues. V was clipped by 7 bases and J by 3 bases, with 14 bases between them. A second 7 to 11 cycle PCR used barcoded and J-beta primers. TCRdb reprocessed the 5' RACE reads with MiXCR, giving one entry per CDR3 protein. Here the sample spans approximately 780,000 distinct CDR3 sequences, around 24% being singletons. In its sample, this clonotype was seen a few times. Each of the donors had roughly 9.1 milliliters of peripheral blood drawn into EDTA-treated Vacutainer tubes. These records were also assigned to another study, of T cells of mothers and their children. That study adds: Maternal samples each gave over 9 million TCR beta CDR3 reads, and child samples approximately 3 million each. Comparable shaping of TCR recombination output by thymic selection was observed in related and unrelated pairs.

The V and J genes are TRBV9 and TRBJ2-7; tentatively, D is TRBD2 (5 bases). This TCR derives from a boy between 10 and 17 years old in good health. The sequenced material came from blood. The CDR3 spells CASCEVGVYEQYF. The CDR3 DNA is TGTGCCAGCTGCGAAGTCGGGGTCTACGAGCAGTACTTC.